Following are 6 T cell receptor beta chains from one sample sequenced in a study of blood T cell repertoires in COVID-19. Method: immunoSEQ multiplex PCR; TCRdb's copy keeps in-frame clones and lacks some. The table has just under 50,000 clones, 65% to 80% seen once; the top ten hold 20% to 30%. Sequenced material: peripheral blood. All receptors derive from a man aged 65 to 79 with acute or convalescent COVID-19.

This chain joins TRBV23-1 and TRBJ1-1; 9 nucleotides line up with TRBD1. TRBV23-1 is annotated as an ORF whose role is uncertain. CDR3 length: 18 residues. Germline trimming cut 3 bases from V and 2 bases from J; bases unmatched to any gene: 13. The CDR3 reads CASSHVPGTGPNNTEAFF. The CDR3 coding sequence is TGCGCCAGCAGTCATGTACCTGGGACAGGGCCTAACAACACTGAAGCTTTCTTT.

The rearrangement uses TRBV2 and TRBJ2-3, with 12 bases lining up with TRBD2. The CDR3 loop spans 15 amino acids. Germline trimming cut 7 bases from V and 6 bases from J; bases unmatched to any gene: 8. Per germline, CDR1 SNHLY and CDR2 FYNNEI. CDR3 nucleotides: TGTGCCAGCAATGTGGGACTAGCGGGTGGGGATACGCAGTATTTT. Its protein is CASNVGLAGGDTQYF.

The chain employs TRBV28 and TRBJ2-4, with TRBD1 identical over 7 bases. Germline values: CDR1 MDHEN, CDR2 SYDVKM. This CDR3 comprises 15 residues. Losses at the gene ends were 4 bases for V and 8 bases for J; bases not matched to a gene: 11. This chain's CDR3 is CASSSPTRGLYIQYF. The CDR3 DNA reads TGTGCCAGCAGTTCGCCGACGAGGGGGCTTTACATTCAGTACTTC.

V usage is TRBV27 and J usage is TRBJ1-5, with D unclear. Germline V CDR1 and CDR2: MNHEY, SMNVEV (reference sequence). Trimming shortened V by 6 bases and J by 1 base, and 7 bases separated the two germline ends. The CDR3 covers 13 residues. CDR3 protein: CASSLQSNQPQHF. CDR3 DNA sequence: TGTGCCAGCAGCTTACAGAGCAATCAGCCCCAGCATTTT.

The chain combines TRBV19 with TRBJ2-7, with D uncertain. Germline CDR1 reads LNHDA; CDR2 reads SQIVND (reference sequence). Trimming removed 5 bases from V and 6 bases from J, with 11 bases in between. CDR3 size: 12 residues. The CDR3 nucleotides are TGTGCCAGTAGTTTGTCCCCCTCCGAGCAGTACTTC. Its translation is CASSLSPSEQYF.

CDR3 in amino acids: CATSTGTSGFSEQFF. The CDR3 DNA reads as TGTGCCACCAGCACCGGGACTAGCGGATTCAGTGAGCAGTTCTTC. This chain connects TRBV15 to TRBJ2-1; 11 bases agree with TRBD2. CDR3 size: 15 residues. V was pared by 4 bases and J by 9 bases, with 8 bases of the junction left unmatched. Germline loops: CDR1 LNHNV, CDR2 YYDKDF (reference sequence). Full variable domain (remainder filled in from reference TRBV15 and TRBJ2-1): DAMVIQNPRYQVTQFGKPVTLSCSQTLNHNVMYWYQQKSSQAPKLLFHYYDKDFNNEADTPDNFQSRRPNTSFCFLDIRSPGLGDTAMYLCATSTGTSGFSEQFFGPGTRLTVL.